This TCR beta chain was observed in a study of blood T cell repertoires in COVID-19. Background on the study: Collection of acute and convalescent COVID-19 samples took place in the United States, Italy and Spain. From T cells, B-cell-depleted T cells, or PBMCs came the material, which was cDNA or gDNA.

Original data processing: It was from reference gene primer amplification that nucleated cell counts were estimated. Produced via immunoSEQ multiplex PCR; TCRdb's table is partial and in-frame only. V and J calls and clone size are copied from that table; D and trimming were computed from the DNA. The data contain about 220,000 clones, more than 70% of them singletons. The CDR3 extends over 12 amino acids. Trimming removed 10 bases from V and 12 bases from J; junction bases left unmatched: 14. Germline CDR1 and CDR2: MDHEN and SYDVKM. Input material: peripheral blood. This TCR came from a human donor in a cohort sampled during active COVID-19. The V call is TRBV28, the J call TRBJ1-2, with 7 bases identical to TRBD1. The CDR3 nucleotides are TGTGCCACAGGGGGGACGCCGGTACGACACACCTTC. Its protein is CATGGTPVRHTF.